This TCR beta chain was retrieved from a study of cytomegalovirus exposure and HLA in healthy donors (TCRdb year 2017). Looking at the study overall: In an earlier analysis of 587 of the donors, 276 Gb of sequence data and 90 million to 130 million unique TCR beta sequences from roughly 200 million T cells were reported. An early release covering roughly 640 HLA-typed donors comprised about 300 gigabases of sequencing data and 65 million to 100 million unique TCR sequences. Of the approximately 370 genotyped donors, less than 90% were placed in the genetic ancestry cluster associated with self-reported Caucasian donors. The study was designed to test whether signatures of past pathogen exposure could be identified by cataloging public T cell receptors. The study used immunosequencing to profile the T cell repertoires of around 600 subjects and linked those repertoires to cytomegalovirus serostatus. A separate validation cohort of approximately 130 different subjects was used in addition to the 666-subject first cohort. To predict cytomegalovirus infection status, the study combined high-throughput TCR immunosequencing, statistical association of individual TCRs with disease status, and machine learning. A later analysis re-examined previously published TCR beta repertoires from 600 to 700 donors and added high-resolution HLA genotyping to investigate patterns of TCR occurrence. The later analysis used no new phenotypic data to find candidate immune exposures, relying instead on TCR beta sequences and their occurrence across donors. In an earlier analysis of roughly 600 of the donors, high-throughput TCR beta sequencing was used to judge whether each TCR beta V gene segment behaved as functional or pseudogenic. Donor age, sex, ethnicity and CMV serostatus were compiled together with the repertoire data. A later genetic analysis used genome-wide SNP genotypes for about 65% of the roughly 670 donors, treating that subset as a discovery cohort. Every discovery cohort repertoire had been produced on one sequencing platform. Both class I and class II loci were covered by HLA typing, at four-digit resolution. Typing coverage differed by locus: A, B, C, DRB1 and DQB1 were typed in about 629-640 donors, DQA1 in about 550, DPA1 in 600 to 610, and DPB1 in around 490. Roughly 5 DR-DQ haplotypes were handled as single units for association and clustering, since linkage in the cohort was strong. On average, roughly 250,000 unique TCR beta nucleotide sequences were sequenced per donor among more than 350 genotyped donors of the cohort, with roughly 18% of those sequences being non-productive. Findings and caveats that apply to the study as a whole: Assigning TCR associations to individual alleles was difficult when HLA alleles, especially DR and DQ, strongly co-occurred. The only immune exposure information available for the cohort was CMV serostatus. Because some donors lacked HLA typing at each locus, the association tests relied only on the typed subset. Only TCR beta chains were sequenced in this cohort, and the absence of alpha or paired-chain data limited detectable features. A later analysis reported that several top co-occurrence clusters appeared linked to parvovirus B19, influenza, CMV and Epstein-Barr virus. Most CMV-associated TCR beta chains appeared to be HLA-restricted in a later analysis, and the HLA associations seemed to be driven largely by CMV exposure. In a later genetic analysis, a missense DCLRE1C variant was associated with V-gene and J-gene trimming of TCR beta chains, and the association was replicated in an independent cohort. A total of 150 to 200 TCR beta chains were listed by the study as associated with cytomegalovirus. Some IMGT-functional V segments, including TRBV6-2 and TRBV6-3, could not be told apart with the 87-base-pair reads, so those segments were excluded. Across donors, most TCR sequences were observed very rarely, whereas some public TCRs were present in many individuals. It was suggested by the authors that the approach could potentially be generalized to other disease states and immunological phenotypes. A later genetic analysis reported fewer N-insertions in productive TCRs among donors in an Asian-associated ancestry cluster than the 666-donor mean. A further reported finding was that TCR beta sequences accurately predicted the HLA-A and HLA-B alleles for most subjects in the first cohort. A cluster of highly shared sequence variants was judged likely to represent a technical artifact of the sequencing pipeline. In an earlier analysis of about 600 of the donors, most TCR beta V segments appeared in productive rearrangements about 90% or about 30% of the time, broadly matching IMGT annotations. Sequencing depth was assumed to be roughly uniform across donors in the presence/absence analyses, though that assumption may not hold. In vitro tests confirmed that a few of the cytomegalovirus-associated TCR beta chains recognize cytomegalovirus antigens. Seventeen rarely observed V segments, including chromosome 9 orphons, were excluded from the earlier analysis of about 600 of the donors because counts were too low. In a later analysis, HLA-associated TCR beta chains were found to be more clonally expanded and to have lower generation probabilities than equally common non-associated chains. The classifier was reported to diagnose cytomegalovirus status with high specificity and sensitivity in both the original and validation cohorts. Correlated functional status among segregating V segments might be attributable to linkage disequilibrium, but an unknown experimental factor could not be ruled out. In a later analysis, the rate of TCR association differed among HLA loci, with DRB1 alleles having the most associated TCRs and HLA-C alleles having the fewest. A later analysis associated about 18,000 TCR beta sequences with specific HLA alleles at a false discovery rate of 0.05.

CDR1 and CDR2 are read off the germline V gene as MNHNS and SASEGT. Relative to germline, V is missing 3 bases and J is missing 4 bases, with 3 bases of the junction outside any gene match. The CDR3 has 14 amino acids, counting the end cysteine and phenylalanine. CDR3 DNA is the only sequence kept; it has 42 bases, read in frame from the first base. Library preparation was by the immunoSEQ multiplex PCR assay. For the multiplex PCR, a mixture combining 60 forward primers for TCR Vbeta segments and 13 reverse primers for TCR Jbeta segments was used. Amplification of the CDR3 region of rearranged TCR beta genes was performed with a multiplex PCR assay on genomic DNA. Amplified TCR beta libraries were sequenced as 87-base-pair reads on the Illumina HiSeq System. The authors' analysis ran thus. A later analysis tallied 70 million to 100 million unique TCR beta chains across the approximately 670 repertoires, and approximately 11 million of those chains were shared by two or more donors. Raw reads were error-corrected and collapsed into unique sequences with a nearest-neighbor algorithm that merged closely related sequences to remove PCR and sequencing errors. CDR3 sequences were aligned to IMGT reference sequences to assign V, D and J gene segments. For a sequence to be retained, a match of at least six nucleotides was required to both a V gene segment and a J gene segment. Rearrangements were classified as productive when the CDR3 lacked stop codons and remained in frame with V and J, and all other rearrangements were classified as non-productive. CDR3 was defined according to IMGT convention as the region running from the second conserved V-encoded cysteine to the conserved J-encoded phenylalanine. Sequences without an unambiguous match to a single V gene segment were excluded from the earlier analysis of 500 to 700 of the donors. An earlier analysis of a few hundred of the donors called V segments functional above 56.7% productive rearrangements and segregating when the between-donor standard deviation exceeded 5%. A statistical classification framework was built to diagnose cytomegalovirus status from the catalog of TCR beta chain sequences. V and J gene assignment, in a later analysis, came from comparing TCR nucleotide sequences with IMGT/GENE-DB human TR gene sequences. Using the TCRdist pipeline, a later analysis assigned CDR3 sequences along with most-parsimonious VDJ recombination scenarios. In a later analysis, each TCR beta chain was defined by its CDR3 amino acid sequence together with its V-gene family, and reads lacking a unique V-gene family were excluded. A later analysis removed 500 to 600 highly shared, low-generation-probability nucleotide sequences to deal with suspected cross-contamination and a sequencing artifact. In a later analysis, a clonal expansion index for each public chain was calculated from normalized within-repertoire ranks of inferred template counts. A later analysis computed generation probabilities with a VDJ recombination model fitted to out-of-frame rearrangements, and checked the results against IGoR. A later analysis scored TCR-TCR, TCR-HLA and TCR-CMV co-occurrence with hypergeometric tests, applying a repertoire-size bias correction to TCR pairs. False discovery rates were estimated in a later analysis by permuting HLA or CMV assignments 20 times. In a later analysis, co-occurring TCRs were grouped using DBSCAN, and TCRdist sequence similarity was added for clustering within HLA-allele-positive subsets. Repertoires with fewer than 30,000 or more than 120,000 public chains were left out of co-occurrence clustering, as were a handful of repertoires with anomalous nucleotide sharing. TCRdb limited this immuneACCESS table to in-frame rearrangements with V and J called. A share of clones is missing; checked studies link under half to unresolved V genes, and the rest is unexplained. The V and J calls and the clone size are those of that table, but D and trimming were determined from the DNA. Across this sample there are a few hundred thousand clones, with about 86% seen only once. The ten largest account for almost 8% of the sample.

The cohort comprised 670 or so healthy bone marrow donors. Cohort members were all nominally healthy when sampled, although unrecorded immune exposures were likely present. The donor was CMV seropositive and belonged to the group of around 300 seropositive cohort members. Each donor provided a peripheral blood sample, and peripheral blood mononuclear cells were used for TCR beta sequencing. Genomic DNA extraction from the blood cell samples was performed with the Qiagen DNeasy Blood Extraction Kit. Regarding this clone: The specificity of this receptor is unknown. No clone much larger than this one lies a single base away; base qualities are absent.

This receptor was identified in a woman between 55 and 75 years old in good health and CMV-seropositive. Specimen: PBMCs. The chain uses TRBV6-1 and TRBJ2-5; 9 junctional bases match TRBD1. Here is the DNA: TGTGCCAGCAGTGAGTTGGGACAGGGAGAGACCCAGTACTTC. It translates as CASSELGQGETQYF.